This TCR beta chain emerged from a study of shared clonotypes between healthy human individuals. Execution of the assay was at deep level. Amplification in unsorted PBMC replicate PCRs started from roughly 330 ng DNA, which equals about 30,000 T cell genomes. The table came from immunoSEQ multiplex PCR; TCRdb's copy has only in-frame clones and leaves some out. The sample lists a few hundred thousand clones, over 60% seen once, with more than 10% in the top ten. Turning to this clone: Its specificity is not known.

CDR3 length: 16 amino acids. The germline V gene encodes CDR1 LGHNA and CDR2 YSLEER. V lost 3 bases and J lost 3; bases outside the gene matches: 3. Study observations and caveats: Sampling included only blood; tissue repertoires likely differ.

The sample consisted of PBMCs. The rearrangement links TRBV4-3 to TRBJ2-2, with 11 positions matching TRBD2. This TCR came from a woman aged 40-49 years in good health. Some clones in this sample may be carry-over from other donors' samples. CDR3 DNA sequence: TGCGCCAGCAGCCACACTAGCGGGAGATACACCGGGGAGCTGTTTTTT. This codes for CASSHTSGRYTGELFF.